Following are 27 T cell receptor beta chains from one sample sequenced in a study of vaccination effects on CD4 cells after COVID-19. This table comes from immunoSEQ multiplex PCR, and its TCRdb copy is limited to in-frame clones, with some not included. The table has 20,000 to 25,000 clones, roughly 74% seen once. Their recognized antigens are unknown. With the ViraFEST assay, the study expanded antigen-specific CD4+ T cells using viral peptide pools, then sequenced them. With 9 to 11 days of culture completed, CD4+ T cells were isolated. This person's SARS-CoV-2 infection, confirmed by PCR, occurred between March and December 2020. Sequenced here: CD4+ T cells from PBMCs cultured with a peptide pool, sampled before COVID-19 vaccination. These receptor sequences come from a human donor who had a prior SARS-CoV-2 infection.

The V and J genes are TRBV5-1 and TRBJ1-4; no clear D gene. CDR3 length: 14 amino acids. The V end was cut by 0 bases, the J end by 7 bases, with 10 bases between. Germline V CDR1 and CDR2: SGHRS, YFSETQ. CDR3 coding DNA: TGCGCCAGCAGCTTGGATCGTCTGAGTGAAAAACTGTTTTTT. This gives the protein CASSLDRLSEKLFF.

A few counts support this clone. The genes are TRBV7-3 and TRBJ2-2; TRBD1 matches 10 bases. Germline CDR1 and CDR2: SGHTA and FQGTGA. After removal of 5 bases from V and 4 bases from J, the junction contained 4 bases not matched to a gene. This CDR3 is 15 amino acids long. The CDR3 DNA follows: TGTGCCAGCAGCCCTCGGACAGGGGGCACCGGGGAGCTGTTTTTT. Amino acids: CASSPRTGGTGELFF.

The CDR3 region has the DNA TGTGCCAGCAGTCCTGGGGAGGGACCTAGCAATCAGCCCCAGCATTTT. Amino acids: CASSPGEGPSNQPQHF. This rearrangement joins TRBV2 to TRBJ1-5; tentatively, D is TRBD1 (5 bases). The germline CDR1 and CDR2 sequences are SNHLY and FYNNEI. The CDR3 is made up of 16 amino acids. The germline V and J ends were trimmed by 5 bases and 0 bases, with 14 bases remaining between them.

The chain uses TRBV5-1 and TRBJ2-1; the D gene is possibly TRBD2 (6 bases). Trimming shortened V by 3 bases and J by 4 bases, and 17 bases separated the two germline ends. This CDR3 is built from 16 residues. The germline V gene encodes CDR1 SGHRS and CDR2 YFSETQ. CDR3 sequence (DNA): TGCGCCAGCAGCTCGGAACTAGCTGGGGGTTACAATGAGCAGTTCTTC. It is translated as CASSSELAGGYNEQFF.

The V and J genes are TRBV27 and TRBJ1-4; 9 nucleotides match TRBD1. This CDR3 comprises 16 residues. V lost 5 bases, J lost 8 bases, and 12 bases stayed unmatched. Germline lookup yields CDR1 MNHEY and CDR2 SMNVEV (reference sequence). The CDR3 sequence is CASSIHWTGDSEKLFF. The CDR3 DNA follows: TGTGCCAGCAGTATCCATTGGACAGGGGATAGCGAAAAACTGTTTTTT.

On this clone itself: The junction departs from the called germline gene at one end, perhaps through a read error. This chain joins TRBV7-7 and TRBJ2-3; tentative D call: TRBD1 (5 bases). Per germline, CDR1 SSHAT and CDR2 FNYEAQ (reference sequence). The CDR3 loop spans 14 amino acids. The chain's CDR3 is CASSLGVGGDTQYF. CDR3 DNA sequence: TGTGCTAGCAGCTTAGGGGTCGGTGGAGATACGCAGTATTTT.

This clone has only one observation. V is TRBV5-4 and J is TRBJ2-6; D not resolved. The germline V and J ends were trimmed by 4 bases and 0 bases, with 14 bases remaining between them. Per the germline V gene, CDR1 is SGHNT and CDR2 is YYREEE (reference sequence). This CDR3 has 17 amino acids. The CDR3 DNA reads TGTGCCAGCAGCCCGTCGACTGGGCACTCTGGGGCCAACGTCCTGACTTTC. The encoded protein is CASSPSTGHSGANVLTF.

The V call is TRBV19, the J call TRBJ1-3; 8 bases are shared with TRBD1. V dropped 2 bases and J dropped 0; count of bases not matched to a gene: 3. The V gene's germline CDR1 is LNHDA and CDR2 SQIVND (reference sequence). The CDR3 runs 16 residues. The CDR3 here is CASSIQGAFSGNTIYF. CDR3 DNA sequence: TGTGCCAGTAGTATACAGGGGGCCTTCTCTGGAAACACCATATATTTT.

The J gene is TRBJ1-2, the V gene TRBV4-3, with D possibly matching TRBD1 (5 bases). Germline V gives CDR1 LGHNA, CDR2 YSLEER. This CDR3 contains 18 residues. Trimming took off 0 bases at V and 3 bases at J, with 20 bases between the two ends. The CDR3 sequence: CASSQDFQGRTIDYGYTF. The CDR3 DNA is TGCGCCAGCAGCCAAGATTTCCAGGGAAGGACTATTGACTATGGCTACACCTTC.

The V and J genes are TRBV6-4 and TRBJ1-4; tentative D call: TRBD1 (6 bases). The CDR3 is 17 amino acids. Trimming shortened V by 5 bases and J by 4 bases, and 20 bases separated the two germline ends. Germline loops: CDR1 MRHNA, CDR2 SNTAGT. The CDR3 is CASSHLRRQALNEKLFF. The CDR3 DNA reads TGTGCCAGCAGTCACCTTCGTAGACAGGCCCTTAATGAAAAACTGTTTTTT.

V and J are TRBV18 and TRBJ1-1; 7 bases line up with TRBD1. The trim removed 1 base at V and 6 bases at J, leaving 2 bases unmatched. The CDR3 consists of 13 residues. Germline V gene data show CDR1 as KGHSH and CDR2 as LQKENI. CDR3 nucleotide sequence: TGTGCCAGCTCACCACAGAGGGGGCCTGAAGCTTTCTTT. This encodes CASSPQRGPEAFF.

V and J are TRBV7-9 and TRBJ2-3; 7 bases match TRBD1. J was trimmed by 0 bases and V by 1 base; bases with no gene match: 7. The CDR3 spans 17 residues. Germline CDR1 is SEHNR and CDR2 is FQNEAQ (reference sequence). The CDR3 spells CASSLGTGQQSTDTQYF. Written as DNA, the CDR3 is TGTGCCAGCAGCTTAGGGACGGGACAGCAGAGCACAGATACGCAGTATTTT.

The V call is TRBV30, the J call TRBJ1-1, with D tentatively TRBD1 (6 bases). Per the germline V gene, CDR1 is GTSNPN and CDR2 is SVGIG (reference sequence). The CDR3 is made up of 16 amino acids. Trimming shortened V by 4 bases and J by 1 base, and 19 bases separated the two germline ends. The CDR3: CAWKYRRWTENTEAFF. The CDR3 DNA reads TGTGCCTGGAAATATCGTCGGTGGACAGAGAACACTGAAGCTTTCTTT.

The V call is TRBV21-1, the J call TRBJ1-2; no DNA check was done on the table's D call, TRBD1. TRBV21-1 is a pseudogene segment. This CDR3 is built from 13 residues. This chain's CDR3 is CASSKESQGGYTF. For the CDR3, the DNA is TGTGCCAGCAGCAAAGAAAGCCAGGGAGGCTACACCTTC.

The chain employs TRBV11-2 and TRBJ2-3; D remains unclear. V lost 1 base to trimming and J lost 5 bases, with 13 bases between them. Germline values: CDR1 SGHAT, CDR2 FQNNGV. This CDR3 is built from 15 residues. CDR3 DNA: TGTGCCAGCAGCTTAGTTGGTGGGAAAGGAGATACGCAGTATTTT. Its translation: CASSLVGGKGDTQYF.

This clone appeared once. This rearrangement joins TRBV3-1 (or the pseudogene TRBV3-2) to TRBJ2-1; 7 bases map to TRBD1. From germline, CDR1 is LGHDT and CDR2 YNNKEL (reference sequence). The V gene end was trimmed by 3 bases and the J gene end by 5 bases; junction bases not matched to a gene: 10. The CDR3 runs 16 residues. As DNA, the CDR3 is TGTGCCAGCAGCCATACCGGGACAGTTTACCACAATGAGCAGTTCTTC. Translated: CASSHTGTVYHNEQFF.

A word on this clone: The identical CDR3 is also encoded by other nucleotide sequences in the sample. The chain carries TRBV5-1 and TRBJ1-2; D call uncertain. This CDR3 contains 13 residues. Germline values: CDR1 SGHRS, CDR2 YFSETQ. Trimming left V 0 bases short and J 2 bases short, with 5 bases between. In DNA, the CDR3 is TGCGCCAGCAGCTTGGCAGCCAACTATGGCTACACCTTC. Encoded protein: CASSLAANYGYTF.

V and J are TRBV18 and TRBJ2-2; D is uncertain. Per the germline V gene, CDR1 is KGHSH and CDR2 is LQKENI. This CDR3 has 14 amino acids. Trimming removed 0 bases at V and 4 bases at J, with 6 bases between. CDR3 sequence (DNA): TGTGCCAGCTCACCACCAAACCCCACCGGGGAGCTGTTTTTT. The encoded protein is CASSPPNPTGELFF.

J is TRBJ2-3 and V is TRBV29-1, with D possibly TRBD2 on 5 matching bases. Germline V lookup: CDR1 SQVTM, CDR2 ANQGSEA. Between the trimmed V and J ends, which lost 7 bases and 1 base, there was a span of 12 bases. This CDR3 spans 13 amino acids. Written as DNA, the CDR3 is TGCAGCGCCGATGACGGGGGCACAGATACGCAGTATTTT. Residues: CSADDGGTDTQYF.

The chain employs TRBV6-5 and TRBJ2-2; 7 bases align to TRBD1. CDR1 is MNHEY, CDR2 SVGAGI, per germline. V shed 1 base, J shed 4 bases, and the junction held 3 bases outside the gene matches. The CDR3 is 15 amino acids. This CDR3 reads CASSYWTGGTGELFF. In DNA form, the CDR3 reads TGTGCCAGCAGTTACTGGACAGGTGGCACCGGGGAGCTGTTTTTT.

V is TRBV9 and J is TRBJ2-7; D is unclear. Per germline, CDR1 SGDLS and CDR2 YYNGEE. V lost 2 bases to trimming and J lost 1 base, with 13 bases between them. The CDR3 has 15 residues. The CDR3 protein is CASSVAPSQSYEQYF. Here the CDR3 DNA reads TGTGCCAGCAGCGTCGCTCCTTCCCAATCCTACGAGCAGTACTTC.

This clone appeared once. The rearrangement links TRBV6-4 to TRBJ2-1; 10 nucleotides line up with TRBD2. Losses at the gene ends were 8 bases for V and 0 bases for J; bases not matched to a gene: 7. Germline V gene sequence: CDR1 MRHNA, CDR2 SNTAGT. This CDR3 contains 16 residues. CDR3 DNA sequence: TGTGCCAGCCCCTCCTCTAGCGGGAGCTCCTACAATGAGCAGTTCTTC. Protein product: CASPSSSGSSYNEQFF.

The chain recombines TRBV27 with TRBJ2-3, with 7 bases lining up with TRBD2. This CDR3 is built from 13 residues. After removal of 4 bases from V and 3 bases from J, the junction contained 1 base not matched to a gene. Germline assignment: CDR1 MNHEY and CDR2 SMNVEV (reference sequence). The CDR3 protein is CASSSRGTDTQYF. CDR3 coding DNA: TGTGCCAGCAGTTCGCGGGGGACAGATACGCAGTATTTT.

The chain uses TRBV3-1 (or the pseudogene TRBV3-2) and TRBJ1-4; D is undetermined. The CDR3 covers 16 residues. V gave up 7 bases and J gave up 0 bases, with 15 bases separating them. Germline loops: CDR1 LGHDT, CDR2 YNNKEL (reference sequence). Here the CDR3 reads CASTSTDYPTNEKLFF. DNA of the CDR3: TGTGCCAGCACCTCGACGGACTACCCAACTAATGAAAAACTGTTTTTT.

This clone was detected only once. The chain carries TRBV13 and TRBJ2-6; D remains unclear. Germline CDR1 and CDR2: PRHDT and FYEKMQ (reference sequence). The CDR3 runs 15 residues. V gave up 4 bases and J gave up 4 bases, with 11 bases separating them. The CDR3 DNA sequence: TGTGCCAGCAGCTCCCCCCGTACGGGGGCCAACGTCCTGACTTTC. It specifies CASSSPRTGANVLTF.

In DNA, the CDR3 is TGTGCCAGCGTACTAGTAATCACAGATACGCAGTATTTT. It specifies CASVLVITDTQYF. V usage is TRBV18 and J usage is TRBJ2-3, with D perhaps TRBD2 (5 bases). Germline V CDR1 and CDR2: KGHSH, LQKENI. V lost 8 bases and J 2 bases, leaving 11 bases between the germline ends. The CDR3 sequence is 13 residues long.

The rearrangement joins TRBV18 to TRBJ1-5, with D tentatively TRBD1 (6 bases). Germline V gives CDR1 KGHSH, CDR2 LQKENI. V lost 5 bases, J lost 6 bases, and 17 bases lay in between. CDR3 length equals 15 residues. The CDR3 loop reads CASSYEGGAGQPQHF. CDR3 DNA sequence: TGTGCCAGCTCATACGAGGGGGGCGCGGGTCAGCCCCAGCATTTT.